Below, 4 T cell receptor beta chains from the same sample are listed, as sequenced in a study of T cell changes during pregnancy in multiple sclerosis. The data were produced by immunoSEQ multiplex PCR, yet TCRdb's version contains in-frame clones alone and is incomplete. The sample consists of over 65,000 clones, approximately 90% of them appearing once. This specimen consisted of peripheral blood, obtained in the first trimester of pregnancy. The source is a female donor with multiple sclerosis, enrolled in a pregnancy study.

The CDR3 DNA reads TGTGCCAGCAGCCCCTTGACAGGGTTACCTGGGGCCAACGTCCTGACTTTC. Translating it yields CASSPLTGLPGANVLTF. This rearrangement joins TRBV7-9 to TRBJ2-6; 7 bases line up with TRBD1. With 5 bases clipped from V and 2 bases from J, the junction kept 9 bases outside the gene matches. Per the germline V gene, CDR1 is SEHNR and CDR2 is FQNEAQ (reference sequence). CDR3 size: 17 residues.

This chain uses TRBV4-1 with TRBJ1-1, with 7 bases that match TRBD1. There are 13 residues in the CDR3. The germline V gene encodes CDR1 MGHRA and CDR2 YSYEKL. V was clipped by 4 bases and J by 3 bases; unmatched bases: 2. For the CDR3, the DNA is TGCGCCAGCAGCCGACAGGGCGACACTGAAGCTTTCTTT. It is translated as CASSRQGDTEAFF.

This clone was detected once. The chain recombines TRBV5-1 with TRBJ2-7, with 10 positions matching TRBD1. The germline CDR1 and CDR2 sequences are SGHRS and YFSETQ. The CDR3 is 16 residues long. With V trimmed by 3 bases and J by 2 bases, 8 bases remained unmatched. CDR3 protein: CASSSGAGTGAYEQYF. DNA of the CDR3: TGCGCCAGCAGCTCCGGGGCCGGGACAGGGGCCTACGAGCAGTACTTC.

This clone was seen once. The chain recombines TRBV5-4 with TRBJ1-4; 7 bases agree with TRBD1. The CDR3 sequence is 14 residues long. Germline V gene data show CDR1 as SGHNT and CDR2 as YYREEE (reference sequence). V was clipped by 4 bases and J by 6 bases; unmatched bases: 6. In DNA, the CDR3 is TGTGCCAGCAGCCGGGTAGGGGGCGATGAAAAACTGTTTTTT. Translation gives CASSRVGGDEKLFF.